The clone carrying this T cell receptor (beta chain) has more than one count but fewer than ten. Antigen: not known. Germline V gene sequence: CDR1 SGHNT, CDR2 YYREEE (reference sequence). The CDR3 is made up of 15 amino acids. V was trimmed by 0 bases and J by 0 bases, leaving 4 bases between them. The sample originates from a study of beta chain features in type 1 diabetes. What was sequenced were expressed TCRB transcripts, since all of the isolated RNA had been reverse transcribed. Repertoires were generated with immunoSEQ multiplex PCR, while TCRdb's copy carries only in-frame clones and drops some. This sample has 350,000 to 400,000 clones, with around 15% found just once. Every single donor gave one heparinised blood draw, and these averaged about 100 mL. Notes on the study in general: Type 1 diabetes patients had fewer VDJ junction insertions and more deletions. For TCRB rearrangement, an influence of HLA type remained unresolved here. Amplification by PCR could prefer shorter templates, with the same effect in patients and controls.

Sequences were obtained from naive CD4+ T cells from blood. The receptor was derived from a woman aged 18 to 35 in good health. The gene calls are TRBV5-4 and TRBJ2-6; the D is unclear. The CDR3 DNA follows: TGTGCCAGCAGCTTGGATAGCTCTGGGGCCAACGTCCTGACTTTC. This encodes CASSLDSSGANVLTF.